Listed below are T cell receptor beta chains from one sample, sequenced in a study of blood T cell repertoires in COVID-19. Using immunoSEQ multiplex PCR, the repertoire was profiled, and TCRdb retains in-frame clones only, with some absent. Of about 250,000 clones in the sample, about 83% are singletons; the top ten hold roughly 8.7%. Material for sequencing was peripheral blood. All receptors derive from a man aged 35-49 years with active or convalescent COVID-19. CDR3s include the opening cysteine and the closing phenylalanine or tryptophan. Each record gives: J gene, D gene, V gene, CDR3 length, clone size, CDR3 DNA, CDR3 protein. The D gene is left open where the match is weak. Not every row has a clone size; where given, it reads once, few, many or a size class.

TRBJ1-2 | TRBD1 | TRBV4-1 | 15 | . | TGCGCCAGCAGCCAGGATCAGGACAGGGCGGACGGCTACACCTTC | CASSQDQDRADGYTF
TRBJ1-1 | . | TRBV6-1 | 17 | . | TGTGCCAGCAGTGAAGAGGTCCGGCAGGGACTCCTACACGAAGCTTTCTTT | CASSEEVRQGLLHEAFF
TRBJ2-7 | TRBD2 | TRBV11-2 | 16 | once | TGTGCCAGCAGCCTCAGTCCTAGCGGGAGTTACGACGAGCAGTACTTC | CASSLSPSGSYDEQYF
TRBJ2-5 | . | TRBV10-1 | 15 | . | TGCGCCAGCAGTGAGATTAGGGGCGGAGGGGAGACCCAGTACTTC | CASSEIRGGGETQYF
TRBJ2-1 | TRBD2 | TRBV5-3 | 19 | . | TGTGCCAGAAGCTTGCCTGGACTAGCGGGAGCTGAATCCTACAATGAGCAGTTCTTC | CARSLPGLAGAESYNEQFF
TRBJ2-2 | . | TRBV7-2 | 13 | . | TGTGCCAGCAGCCCCGGAGCCGCCGGGGAGCTGTTTTTT | CASSPGAAGELFF
TRBJ2-7 | . | TRBV6-5 | 14 | . | TGTGCCAGCATGGGGGGAGGAGGGGTCTACGAGCAGTACTTC | CASMGGGGVYEQYF
TRBJ1-5 | . | TRBV6-1 | 14 | . | TGTGCCAGCAGCTACGGGGAGAGTAACCAGCCCCAGCATTTT | CASSYGESNQPQHF
TRBJ2-6 | . | TRBV19 | 14 | once | TGTGCCAGTAGTGAGGGGGTCGGGGCCAACGTCCTGACTTTC | CASSEGVGANVLTF
TRBJ1-5 | TRBD1 | TRBV24-1 | 17 | . | TGTGCCACCAGTGACGGGAAGGGACAGGGGCTCGGTCAGCCCCAGCATTTT | CATSDGKGQGLGQPQHF
TRBJ2-3 | TRBD2 | TRBV4-1 | 17 | . | TGCGCCAGCAGCCAAGATCCGGGGGGGCTTCGAGGGAATACGCAGTATTTT | CASSQDPGGLRGNTQYF
TRBJ1-4 | TRBD1 | TRBV9 | 15 | few | TGTGCCAGCAGCCCAGGGGGACGGCAAAATGAAAAACTGTTTTTT | CASSPGGRQNEKLFF
TRBJ2-6 | . | TRBV12-2 | 16 | . | TGTGCAAGTCTAGCGGGGGGAACCTCTGGGGCCAACGTCCTGACTTTC | CASLAGGTSGANVLTF
TRBJ1-4 | . | TRBV27 | 14 | once | TGTGCCAGCAGTCCGATAGGGGCTAATGAAAAACTGTTTTTT | CASSPIGANEKLFF
TRBJ1-5 | TRBD1 | TRBV5-8 | 16 | . | TGTGCCAGCAGCTTGGGGTACAGGGGGAGCAATCAGCCCCAGCATTTT | CASSLGYRGSNQPQHF
TRBJ1-5 | . | TRBV6-2/TRBV6-3 | 14 | . | TGTGCCAGCAGTAAAGGGCAGGGTCGACAGCCCCAGCATTTT | CASSKGQGRQPQHF
TRBJ1-6 | TRBD1 | TRBV9 | 17 | . | TGTGCCAGCAGCCCCGGGACAGGCAAACCCTATAATTCACCCCTCCACTTT | CASSPGTGKPYNSPLHF
TRBJ2-7 | . | TRBV28 | 14 | . | TGTGCCAGCCGCCCCCAAGCAGGGCGGTGGGAGCAGTACTTC | CASRPQAGRWEQYF
TRBJ1-3 | . | TRBV3-1/TRBV3-2 | 16 | . | TGTGCCAGCAGCCAAGTCAGGGGTGGTTATGGAAACACCATATATTTT | CASSQVRGGYGNTIYF
TRBJ1-3 | . | TRBV7-9 | 14 | once | TGTGCCAGCAGCTTAGCAGGAGCTGGAAACACCATATATTTT | CASSLAGAGNTIYF
TRBJ1-1 | TRBD1 | TRBV28 | 14 | few | TGTGCCAGCAGTCCCGGGACAGTGAACACTGAAGCTTTCTTT | CASSPGTVNTEAFF
TRBJ2-7 | . | TRBV19 | 15 | once | TGTGCCAGTAGTACCCACCCCATAGGACAGTCTGAGCAGTACTTC | CASSTHPIGQSEQYF
TRBJ2-5 | . | TRBV5-1 | 15 | . | TGCGCCAGCAGCCCAGGCGGGACGGATCTAGAGACCCAGTACTTC | CASSPGGTDLETQYF
TRBJ1-4 | TRBD1 | TRBV7-9 | 14 | . | TGTGCCAGCAGCCCGGGACAGTCGAGGGAAAAACTGTTTTTT | CASSPGQSREKLFF
TRBJ2-3 | TRBD2 | TRBV24-1 | 17 | . | TGTGCCACCAGTGATTCACCCCGCGGACACGGGGGGGATACGCAGTATTTT | CATSDSPRGHGGDTQYF
TRBJ1-6 | TRBD1 | TRBV7-3 | 14 | few | TGTGCCAGCAGCTCGACAGGGGTCAACTCACCCCTCCACTTT | CASSSTGVNSPLHF
TRBJ2-7 | TRBD2 | TRBV27 | 15 | . | TGTGCCAGCAGTTCCCTCGGACTAGCGGGTTCCGAGCAGTACTTC | CASSSLGLAGSEQYF
TRBJ2-1 | . | TRBV27 | 15 | . | TGTGCCAGCAGTTTAATGTTACCGACAAACAATGAGCAGTTCTTC | CASSLMLPTNNEQFF
TRBJ2-5 | . | TRBV6-6 | 13 | . | TGTGCCAGCAGTTACACTAGCAGGGAGACCCAGTACTTC | CASSYTSRETQYF
TRBJ2-2 | . | TRBV3-1/TRBV3-2 | 16 | . | TGTGCCAGCAGCTCTTATTCACGCGCGAACACCGGGGAGCTGTTTTTT | CASSSYSRANTGELFF
TRBJ1-4 | . | TRBV24-1 | 13 | . | TGTGCCACCAGTGGAGGGGGTGAAGAAAAACTGTTTTTT | CATSGGGEEKLFF
TRBJ2-7 | TRBD1 | TRBV5-6 | 12 | . | TGTGCCAGCAGCTTCGGGGACAGCACCTGGTACTTC | CASSFGDSTWYF
TRBJ2-5 | . | TRBV10-3 | 14 | . | TGTGCCATCAGTGAGAGGCAGGTTGGTGAGACCCAGTACTTC | CAISERQVGETQYF
TRBJ2-1 | . | TRBV12-5 | 14 | . | TGTGCTAGTGGTTCTACTAACTCCTACAATGAGCAGTTCTTC | CASGSTNSYNEQFF
TRBJ2-2 | TRBD2 | TRBV9 | 16 | . | TGTGCCAGCAGCCCTAGACTAGCGGGGGCCACCGGGGAGCTGTTTTTT | CASSPRLAGATGELFF
TRBJ2-1 | . | TRBV4-2 | 14 | . | TGTGCCAGCAGCCGTCCCGAAGGGGACAATGAGCAGTTCTTC | CASSRPEGDNEQFF
TRBJ1-2 | . | TRBV9 | 16 | . | TGTGCCAGCAGCGTAGGAGGGACTTTTTCGGACTATGGCTACACCTTC | CASSVGGTFSDYGYTF
TRBJ1-2 | TRBD1 | TRBV6-5 | 15 | . | TGTGCCAGCAGTTACTCGTTTAACAGGGGATATGGCTACACCTTC | CASSYSFNRGYGYTF
TRBJ1-6 | TRBD1 | TRBV5-8 | 14 | . | TGTGCCAGCAGGGAGAGACAGGGTAATTCACCCCTCCACTTT | CASRERQGNSPLHF
TRBJ2-2 | . | TRBV5-4 | 15 | . | TGTGCCAGCAGCTCCGGTCGCGTGAACACCGGGGAGCTGTTTTTT | CASSSGRVNTGELFF
TRBJ2-5 | . | TRBV6-5 | 13 | . | TGTGCCAGCAGAGTCGACGGGAAAGAGACCCAGTACTTC | CASRVDGKETQYF
TRBJ1-1 | TRBD1 | TRBV14 | 15 | . | TGTGCCAGCAGCCAAGATCAGGGGGGGAACACTGAAGCTTTCTTT | CASSQDQGGNTEAFF